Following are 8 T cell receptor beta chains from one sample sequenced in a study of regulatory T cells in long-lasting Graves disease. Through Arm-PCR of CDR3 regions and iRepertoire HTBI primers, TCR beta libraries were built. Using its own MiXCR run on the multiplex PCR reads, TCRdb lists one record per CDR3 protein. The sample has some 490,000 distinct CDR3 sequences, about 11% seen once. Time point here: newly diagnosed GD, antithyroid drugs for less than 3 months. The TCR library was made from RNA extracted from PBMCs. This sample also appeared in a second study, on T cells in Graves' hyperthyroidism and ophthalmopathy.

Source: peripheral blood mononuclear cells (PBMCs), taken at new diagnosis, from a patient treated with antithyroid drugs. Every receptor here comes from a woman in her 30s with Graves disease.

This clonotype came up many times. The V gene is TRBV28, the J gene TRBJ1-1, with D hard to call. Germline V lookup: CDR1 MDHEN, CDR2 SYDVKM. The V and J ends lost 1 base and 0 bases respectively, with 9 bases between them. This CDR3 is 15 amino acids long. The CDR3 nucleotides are TGTGCCAGCAGTTTATTCGCCAGAATGAACACTGAAGCTTTCTTT. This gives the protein CASSLFARMNTEAFF.

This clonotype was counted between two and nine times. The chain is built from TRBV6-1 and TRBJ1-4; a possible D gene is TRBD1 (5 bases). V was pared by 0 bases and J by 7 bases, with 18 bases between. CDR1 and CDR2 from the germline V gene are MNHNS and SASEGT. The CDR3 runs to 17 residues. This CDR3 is CASSEAWRQKALEKLFF. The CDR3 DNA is TGTGCCAGCAGTGAAGCGTGGAGACAGAAGGCCCTTGAAAAACTGTTTTTT.

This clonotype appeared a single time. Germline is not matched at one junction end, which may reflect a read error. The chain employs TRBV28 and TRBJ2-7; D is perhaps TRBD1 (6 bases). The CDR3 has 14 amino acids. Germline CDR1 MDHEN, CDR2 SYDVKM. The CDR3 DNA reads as TGTGCCGGCAGAGGGGCAGGGGTTTTGTACGAGCAGTACTTC. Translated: CAGRGAGVLYEQYF. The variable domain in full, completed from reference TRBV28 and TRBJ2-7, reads DVKVTQSSRYLVKRTGEKVFLECVQDMDHENMFWYRQDPGLGLRLIYFSYDVKMKEKGDIPEGYSVSREKKERFSLILESASTNQTSMYLCAGRGAGVLYEQYFGPGTRLTVT.

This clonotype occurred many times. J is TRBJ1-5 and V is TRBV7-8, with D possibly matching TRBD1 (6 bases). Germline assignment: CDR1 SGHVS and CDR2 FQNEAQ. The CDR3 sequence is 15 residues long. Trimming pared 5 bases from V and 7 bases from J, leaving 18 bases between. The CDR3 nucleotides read TGTGCCAGCAGCCCGTCAAGGGGGGGAGGGCAGCCCCAGCATTTT. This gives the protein CASSPSRGGGQPQHF.

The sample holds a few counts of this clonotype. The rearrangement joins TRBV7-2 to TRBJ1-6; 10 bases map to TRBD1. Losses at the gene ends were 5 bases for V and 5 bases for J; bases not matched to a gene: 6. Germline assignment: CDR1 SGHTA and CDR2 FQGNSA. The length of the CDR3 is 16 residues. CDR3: CASSPHGTGDNSPLHF. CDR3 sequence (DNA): TGTGCCAGCAGCCCCCACGGGACAGGGGATAATTCACCCCTCCACTTT. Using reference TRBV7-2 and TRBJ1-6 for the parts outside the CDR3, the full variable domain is GAGVSQSPSNKVTEKGKDVELRCDPISGHTALYWYRQSLGQGLEFLIYFQGNSAPDKSGLPSDRFSAERTGGSVSTLTIQRTQQEDSAVYLCASSPHGTGDNSPLHFGNGTRLTVT.

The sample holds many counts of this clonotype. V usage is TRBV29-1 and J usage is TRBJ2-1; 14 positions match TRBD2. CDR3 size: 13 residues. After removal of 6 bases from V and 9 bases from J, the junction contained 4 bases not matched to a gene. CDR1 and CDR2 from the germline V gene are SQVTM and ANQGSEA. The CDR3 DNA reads TGCAGCGTAGGGACTAGCGGGAGCGGTGAGCAGTTCTTC. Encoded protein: CSVGTSGSGEQFF.

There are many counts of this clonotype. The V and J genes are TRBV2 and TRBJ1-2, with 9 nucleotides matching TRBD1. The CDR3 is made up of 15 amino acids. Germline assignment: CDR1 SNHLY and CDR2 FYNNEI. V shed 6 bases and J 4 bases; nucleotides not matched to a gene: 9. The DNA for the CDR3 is TGTGCCAGCAGGGCGGGGACAGGGAGTCCCTATGGCTACACCTTC. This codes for CASRAGTGSPYGYTF.

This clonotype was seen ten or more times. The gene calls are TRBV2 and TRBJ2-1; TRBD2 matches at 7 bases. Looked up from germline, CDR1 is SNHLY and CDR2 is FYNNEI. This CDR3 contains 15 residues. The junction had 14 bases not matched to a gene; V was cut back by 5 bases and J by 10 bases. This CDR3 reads CASSSPGLNQYEQFF. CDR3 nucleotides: TGTGCCAGCAGTTCTCCGGGACTAAACCAATACGAGCAGTTCTTC.